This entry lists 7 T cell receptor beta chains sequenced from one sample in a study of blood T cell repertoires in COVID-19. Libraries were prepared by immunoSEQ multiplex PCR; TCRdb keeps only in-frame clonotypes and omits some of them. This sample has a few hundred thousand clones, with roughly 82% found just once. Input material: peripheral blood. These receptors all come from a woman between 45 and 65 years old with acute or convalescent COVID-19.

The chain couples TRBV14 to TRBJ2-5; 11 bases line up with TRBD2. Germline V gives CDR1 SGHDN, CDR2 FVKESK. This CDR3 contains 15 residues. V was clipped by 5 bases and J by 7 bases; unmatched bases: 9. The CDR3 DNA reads TGTGCCAGCAGCTACTTAGCGGGAGGGCGTGGGACCCAGTACTTC. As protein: CASSYLAGGRGTQYF.

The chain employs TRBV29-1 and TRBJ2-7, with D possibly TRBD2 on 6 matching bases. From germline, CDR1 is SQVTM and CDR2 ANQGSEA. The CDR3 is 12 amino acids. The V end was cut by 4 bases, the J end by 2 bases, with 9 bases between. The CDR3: CSVGSGAYEQYF. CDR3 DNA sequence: TGCAGCGTTGGTAGCGGTGCCTACGAGCAGTACTTC.

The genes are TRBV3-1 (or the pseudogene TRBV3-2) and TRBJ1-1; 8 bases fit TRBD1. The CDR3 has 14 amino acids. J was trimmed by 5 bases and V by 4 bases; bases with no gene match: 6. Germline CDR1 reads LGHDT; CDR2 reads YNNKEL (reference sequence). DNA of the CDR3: TGTGCCAGCAGCCCACTAACAGGGGGAACTGAAGCTTTCTTT. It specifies CASSPLTGGTEAFF.

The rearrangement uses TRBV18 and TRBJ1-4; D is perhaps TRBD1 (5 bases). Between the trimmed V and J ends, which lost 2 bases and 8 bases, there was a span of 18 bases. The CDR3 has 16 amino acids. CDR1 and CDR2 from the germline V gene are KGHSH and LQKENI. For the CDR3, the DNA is TGTGCCAGCTCACCATTGGTGGTCAGGGTAGAAGAAAAACTGTTTTTT. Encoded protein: CASSPLVVRVEEKLFF.

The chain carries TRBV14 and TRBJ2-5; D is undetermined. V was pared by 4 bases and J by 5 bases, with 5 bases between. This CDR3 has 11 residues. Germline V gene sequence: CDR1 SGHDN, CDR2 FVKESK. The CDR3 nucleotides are TGTGCCAGCAGCCTCTCGGAGACCCAGTACTTC. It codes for CASSLSETQYF.

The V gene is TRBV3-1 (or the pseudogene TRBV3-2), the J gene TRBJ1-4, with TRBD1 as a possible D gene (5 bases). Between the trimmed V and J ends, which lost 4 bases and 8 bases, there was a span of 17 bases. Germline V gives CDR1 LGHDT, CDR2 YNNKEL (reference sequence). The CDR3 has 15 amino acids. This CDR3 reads CASSPTDGAREKLFF. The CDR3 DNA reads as TGTGCCAGCAGCCCAACCGATGGGGCCAGGGAAAAACTGTTTTTT.

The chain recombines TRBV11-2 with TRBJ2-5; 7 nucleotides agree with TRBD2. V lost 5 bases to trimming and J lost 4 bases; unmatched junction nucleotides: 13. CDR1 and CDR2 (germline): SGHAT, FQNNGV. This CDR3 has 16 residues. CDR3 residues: CASSAKLAPRGETQYF. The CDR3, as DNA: TGTGCCAGCAGCGCAAAACTAGCGCCCCGGGGAGAGACCCAGTACTTC.